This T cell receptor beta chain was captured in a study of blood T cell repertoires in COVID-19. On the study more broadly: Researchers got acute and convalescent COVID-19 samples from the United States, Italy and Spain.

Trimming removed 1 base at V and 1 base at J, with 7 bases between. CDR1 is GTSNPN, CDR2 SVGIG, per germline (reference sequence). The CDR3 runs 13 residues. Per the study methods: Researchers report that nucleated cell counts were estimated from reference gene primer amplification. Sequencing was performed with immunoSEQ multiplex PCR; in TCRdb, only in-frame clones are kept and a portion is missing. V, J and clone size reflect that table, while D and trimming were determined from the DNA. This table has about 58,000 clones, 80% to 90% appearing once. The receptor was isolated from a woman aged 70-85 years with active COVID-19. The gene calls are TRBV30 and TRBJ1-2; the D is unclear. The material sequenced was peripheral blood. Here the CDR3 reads CAWSGQFNYGYTF. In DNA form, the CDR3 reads TGTGCCTGGAGTGGTCAGTTTAACTATGGCTACACCTTC.